This is a list of T cell receptor beta chains from one sample in a study of response to subunit inactivated influenza vaccine. TCRdb re-called the RT-PCR reads through MiXCR, storing one row per CDR3 protein. The data show roughly 630,000 distinct CDR3 sequences, approximately 15% seen once. Source: PBMCs from blood, taken approximately 15 days before vaccination. The receptors stem from a man aged 50-59 years who received an inactivated influenza vaccine. Both conserved end residues are part of each CDR3. D genes are given only for firm matches. Some rows mark clone size as missing; the rest say once, few, many or name a class of expanded clone.

j_call: TRBJ1-5
clone_size: -
d_call: TRBD1
v_call: TRBV12-3/TRBV12-4
cdr3_nt: TGTGCCAGCAGTTTAGTAGGGGGCATTCAGCCCCAGCATTTT
cdr3_aa: CASSLVGGIQPQHF

j_call: TRBJ2-1
clone_size: few
d_call: TRBD2
v_call: TRBV3-1
cdr3_nt: TGTGCCAGCAGCTTCCCTAGCGGGAGGTCCCGCTATAATGAGCAGTTCTTC
cdr3_aa: CASSFPSGRSRYNEQFF

j_call: TRBJ1-3
clone_size: few
d_call: -
v_call: TRBV5-1
cdr3_nt: TGCGCCAGCAGCCCCTTAGGAGGAAACACCATATATTTT
cdr3_aa: CASSPLGGNTIYF

j_call: TRBJ1-4
clone_size: few
d_call: -
v_call: TRBV10-3
cdr3_nt: TGTGCCATCAGTGAGTCGATGCTCCTATCAACTAATGAAAAACTGTTTTTT
cdr3_aa: CAISESMLLSTNEKLFF

j_call: TRBJ2-3
clone_size: -
d_call: -
v_call: TRBV12-3/TRBV12-4
cdr3_nt: TGTGCCAGCAGTTTATTGGCGACGCAGTATTTT
cdr3_aa: CASSLLATQYF

j_call: TRBJ2-7
clone_size: many
d_call: -
v_call: TRBV29-1
cdr3_nt: TGCAGCGTTGAATTTGCGGGACGTCCGAACCCCTACGAGCAGTACTTC
cdr3_aa: CSVEFAGRPNPYEQYF

j_call: TRBJ2-7
clone_size: few
d_call: -
v_call: TRBV6-2/TRBV6-3
cdr3_nt: TGTGCCAGCAGTTCGACGCTGGACAGTTCCTACGAGCAGTACTTC
cdr3_aa: CASSSTLDSSYEQYF

j_call: TRBJ2-5
clone_size: many
d_call: -
v_call: TRBV12-3/TRBV12-4
cdr3_nt: TGTGCCAGCAGTGGGCTGGCGGGCCTCCAAGAGACCCAGTACTTC
cdr3_aa: CASSGLAGLQETQYF

j_call: TRBJ1-1
clone_size: -
d_call: TRBD1
v_call: TRBV5-1
cdr3_nt: TGCGCCAGCAGCTACGACAGGGAAGAAGCTTTCTTT
cdr3_aa: CASSYDREEAFF

j_call: TRBJ2-1
clone_size: -
d_call: -
v_call: TRBV4-1
cdr3_nt: TGCGCCAGCAGCGAATCAGGGAGTGGAGGTGGTGTCAATGAGCAGTTCTTC
cdr3_aa: CASSESGSGGGVNEQFF

j_call: TRBJ2-7
clone_size: -
d_call: -
v_call: TRBV10-3
cdr3_nt: TGTGCCATCGGCCTAGGGGCAGGAGTCTACGAGCAGTACTTC
cdr3_aa: CAIGLGAGVYEQYF

j_call: TRBJ1-6
clone_size: -
d_call: TRBD1
v_call: TRBV20-1
cdr3_nt: TGCAGTGCTAGGGGGCCAGGGGGCGCTTCACCCCTCCACTTT
cdr3_aa: CSARGPGGASPLHF

j_call: TRBJ2-3
clone_size: -
d_call: TRBD2
v_call: TRBV24-1
cdr3_nt: TGTGCCACGAGCGGGATAGCGACAGATACGCAGTATTTT
cdr3_aa: CATSGIATDTQYF

j_call: TRBJ2-1
clone_size: -
d_call: -
v_call: TRBV6-2/TRBV6-3
cdr3_nt: TGTGCCAGCAGTTACTCGTACTTTACTAGCCGCACTTACAATGAGCAGTTCTTC
cdr3_aa: CASSYSYFTSRTYNEQFF

j_call: TRBJ2-3
clone_size: -
d_call: -
v_call: TRBV3-1
cdr3_nt: TGTGCCAGCAGCCCACTTCTAGCGAGGTCAGATACGCAGTATTTT
cdr3_aa: CASSPLLARSDTQYF

j_call: TRBJ2-3
clone_size: few
d_call: -
v_call: TRBV20-1
cdr3_nt: TGCAGTGCTAGAGATCCACGGGGGAGCCCCGATACGCAGTATTTT
cdr3_aa: CSARDPRGSPDTQYF

j_call: TRBJ2-5
clone_size: -
d_call: TRBD2
v_call: TRBV5-4
cdr3_nt: TGTGCCAGCAGCCTTACTAGCGGTACTGTCTCCCAGTACTTC
cdr3_aa: CASSLTSGTVSQYF

j_call: TRBJ2-1
clone_size: few
d_call: -
v_call: TRBV7-2
cdr3_nt: TGTGCCAGCAGGGTAGCGGCCCTCTACAATGAGCAGTTCTTC
cdr3_aa: CASRVAALYNEQFF

j_call: TRBJ2-4
clone_size: -
d_call: TRBD1
v_call: TRBV5-1
cdr3_nt: TGCGCCAGCAGCCCGACAGGGGCTAACAAAAACATTCAGTACTTC
cdr3_aa: CASSPTGANKNIQYF

j_call: TRBJ1-1
clone_size: few
d_call: TRBD1
v_call: TRBV10-3
cdr3_nt: TGTGCCATCAGTGAGTCGACTTCAGGGGGCGTTCAAGCTTTCTTT
cdr3_aa: CAISESTSGGVQAFF

j_call: TRBJ2-3
clone_size: few
d_call: TRBD2
v_call: TRBV18
cdr3_nt: TGTGCCAGCTCATCGGGGACTAGCGGGAGTGGGACAGATACGCAGTATTTT
cdr3_aa: CASSSGTSGSGTDTQYF

j_call: TRBJ2-3
clone_size: few
d_call: TRBD2
v_call: TRBV5-1
cdr3_nt: TGCGCCAGCAGCTCGGGACTAGCGGGAGGAGTTAGCACAGATACGCAGTATTTT
cdr3_aa: CASSSGLAGGVSTDTQYF

j_call: TRBJ2-7
clone_size: many
d_call: -
v_call: TRBV29-1
cdr3_nt: TGCAGCGTTGAACAGGGTAACGAGCAGTACTTC
cdr3_aa: CSVEQGNEQYF

j_call: TRBJ1-4
clone_size: few
d_call: -
v_call: TRBV12-3/TRBV12-4
cdr3_nt: TGTGCCAGCAGTGGTACGGGACTAGCGGGTGAAAAACTGTTTTTT
cdr3_aa: CASSGTGLAGEKLFF

j_call: TRBJ1-2
clone_size: few
d_call: TRBD1
v_call: TRBV2
cdr3_nt: TGTGCCAGCAGTGGAGGGACAGGGTCATACTATGGCTACACCTTC
cdr3_aa: CASSGGTGSYYGYTF

j_call: TRBJ1-5
clone_size: few
d_call: -
v_call: TRBV28
cdr3_nt: TGTGCCAGCAGTTTGGGGCCTCCTCTGAGGGACAATCAGCCCCAGCATTTT
cdr3_aa: CASSLGPPLRDNQPQHF

j_call: TRBJ2-7
clone_size: -
d_call: TRBD1
v_call: TRBV7-9
cdr3_nt: TGTGCCAGCAGCACACCGGACAGGGAATACGAGCAGTACTTC
cdr3_aa: CASSTPDREYEQYF

j_call: TRBJ1-4
clone_size: -
d_call: -
v_call: TRBV4-1
cdr3_nt: TGCGCCAGCAGCCAAGAAGGGTTTGTAGGTGAAAAACTGTTTTTT
cdr3_aa: CASSQEGFVGEKLFF

j_call: TRBJ2-6
clone_size: few
d_call: -
v_call: TRBV5-5
cdr3_nt: TGTGCCAGCAGCTTGGATGAGGGGAGGCCTGGGGCCAACGTCCTGACTTTC
cdr3_aa: CASSLDEGRPGANVLTF

j_call: TRBJ1-1
clone_size: few
d_call: -
v_call: TRBV6-1
cdr3_nt: TGTGCCAGCAGTACACTCCCGGTGCGGTTCGGGAACACTGAAGCTTTCTTT
cdr3_aa: CASSTLPVRFGNTEAFF

j_call: TRBJ2-2
clone_size: -
d_call: -
v_call: TRBV5-4
cdr3_nt: TGTGCCAGCAGCTTGGGGACTCCTCGAACTAACACCGGGGAGCTGTTTTTT
cdr3_aa: CASSLGTPRTNTGELFF

j_call: TRBJ2-1
clone_size: few
d_call: -
v_call: TRBV7-9
cdr3_nt: TGTGCCAGCAGCTTACACGGTGTCGATGAGCAGTTCTTC
cdr3_aa: CASSLHGVDEQFF

j_call: TRBJ2-7
clone_size: -
d_call: -
v_call: TRBV4-3
cdr3_nt: TGCGCCAGCAGCCAAGAGCGGGCTCGGGGCGTGGTGCAGTACTTC
cdr3_aa: CASSQERARGVVQYF

j_call: TRBJ2-5
clone_size: -
d_call: TRBD1
v_call: TRBV5-1
cdr3_nt: TGCGCCAGCAGCGAGGGACAGAAAGAGACCCAGTACTTC
cdr3_aa: CASSEGQKETQYF

j_call: TRBJ2-2
clone_size: many
d_call: -
v_call: TRBV5-1
cdr3_nt: TGCGCCAGCAGTCGCCTTGCCCGGGACGGTTCGAACACCGGGGAGCTGTTTTTT
cdr3_aa: CASSRLARDGSNTGELFF

j_call: TRBJ2-1
clone_size: once
d_call: TRBD2
v_call: TRBV5-1
cdr3_nt: TGCGCCAACAGCCAGGGACTAGCGGCCTACAATGAGCAGTTCTTC
cdr3_aa: CANSQGLAAYNEQFF

j_call: TRBJ1-2
clone_size: few
d_call: -
v_call: TRBV20-1
cdr3_nt: TGCAGTGCTAGAGATTCCCTCCGGTATAACTATGGCTACACCTTC
cdr3_aa: CSARDSLRYNYGYTF

j_call: TRBJ2-7
clone_size: -
d_call: -
v_call: TRBV21-1
cdr3_nt: TGTGCCAGCAACCTGGACAGGGATCACGAGCAGTACTTC
cdr3_aa: CASNLDRDHEQYF

j_call: TRBJ2-7
clone_size: few
d_call: TRBD1
v_call: TRBV2
cdr3_nt: TGTGCCAGCGGGGGGACAGGTTACGAGCAGTACTTC
cdr3_aa: CASGGTGYEQYF

j_call: TRBJ2-5
clone_size: few
d_call: -
v_call: TRBV5-1
cdr3_nt: TGCGCCAGCAGCTTGCACCAAGAGACCCAGTACTTC
cdr3_aa: CASSLHQETQYF

j_call: TRBJ2-3
clone_size: few
d_call: -
v_call: TRBV28
cdr3_nt: TGTGCCAGCAGTCGGGGGTTCACAGATACGCAGTATTTT
cdr3_aa: CASSRGFTDTQYF

j_call: TRBJ2-7
clone_size: few
d_call: -
v_call: TRBV29-1
cdr3_nt: TGCAGCGTTGAGGACAATCCGGGCGAGCAGTACTTC
cdr3_aa: CSVEDNPGEQYF

j_call: TRBJ1-2
clone_size: -
d_call: -
v_call: TRBV5-1
cdr3_nt: TGCGCCAGCAGCTTGGAGGCGGTGAGCTATGGCTACACCTTC
cdr3_aa: CASSLEAVSYGYTF

j_call: TRBJ2-1
clone_size: -
d_call: -
v_call: TRBV4-2
cdr3_nt: TGTGCCAGCAGCCGGATATTGGTGGGACTTGGATCGCATGAGCAGTTCTTC
cdr3_aa: CASSRILVGLGSHEQFF

j_call: TRBJ2-3
clone_size: few
d_call: -
v_call: TRBV7-9
cdr3_nt: TGTGCCAGCAGCACTGGACCCAACCCAAGAACAGATACGCAGTATTTT
cdr3_aa: CASSTGPNPRTDTQYF

j_call: TRBJ1-5
clone_size: -
d_call: TRBD1
v_call: TRBV20-1
cdr3_nt: TGCAGTGCTAGAGGGACAGGGGGAAATCAGCCCCAGCATTTT
cdr3_aa: CSARGTGGNQPQHF

j_call: TRBJ2-2
clone_size: -
d_call: -
v_call: TRBV14
cdr3_nt: TGTGCCAGCAGCCAAGTTTGGCCCCCACCTCCCACCGGGGAGCTGTTTTTT
cdr3_aa: CASSQVWPPPPTGELFF